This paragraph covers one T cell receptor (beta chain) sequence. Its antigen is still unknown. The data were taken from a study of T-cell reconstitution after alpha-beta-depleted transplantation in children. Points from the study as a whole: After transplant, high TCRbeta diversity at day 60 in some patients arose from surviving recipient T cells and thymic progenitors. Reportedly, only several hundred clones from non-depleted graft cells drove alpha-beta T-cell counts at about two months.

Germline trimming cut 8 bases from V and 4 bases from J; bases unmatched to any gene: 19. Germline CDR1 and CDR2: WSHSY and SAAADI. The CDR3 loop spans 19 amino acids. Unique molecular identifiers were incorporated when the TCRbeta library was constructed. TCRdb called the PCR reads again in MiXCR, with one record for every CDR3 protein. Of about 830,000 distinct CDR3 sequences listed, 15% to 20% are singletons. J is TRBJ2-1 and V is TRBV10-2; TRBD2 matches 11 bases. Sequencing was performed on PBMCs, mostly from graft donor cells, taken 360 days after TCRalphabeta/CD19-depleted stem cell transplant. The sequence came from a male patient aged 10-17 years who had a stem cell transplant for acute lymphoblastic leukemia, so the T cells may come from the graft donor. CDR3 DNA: TGCGCCAGCCTTGGATACAGGGGGCGGGTAGCGGGAGGGTACAATGAGCAGTTCTTC. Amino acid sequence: CASLGYRGRVAGGYNEQFF.